These 11 T cell receptor beta chains originate from one sample sequenced in a study of metastatic and nonmetastatic thyroid tumors. Ahead of thyroid surgery, no patient had received treatment of any kind. With MiXCR, TCRdb called clones anew from the PCR reads. This table has roughly 16,000 clones, approximately 25% appearing once. Sequenced sample: tumor tissue. The receptor set was obtained from a male donor with papillary thyroid cancer or a benign thyroid nodule (not recorded which). Some clones in this sample may be carry-over from other donors' samples.

In this sample, this clone turned up many times. The V gene is TRBV12-3 or TRBV12-4, the J gene TRBJ2-1; no firm D call. The germline V and J ends were trimmed by 3 bases and 5 bases, with 11 bases remaining between them. This CDR3 is built from 14 residues. CDR3 protein: CASSFPYRDNEQFF. In DNA form, the CDR3 reads TGTGCCAGCAGTTTCCCGTACCGGGACAATGAGCAGTTCTTC.

This CDR3 reads CASSLTGAGEKLFF. The DNA for the CDR3 is TGCGCCAGCAGCCTAACAGGGGCGGGGGAAAAACTGTTTTTT. This chain links TRBV4-1 with TRBJ1-4, with 7 bases lining up with TRBD1. CDR3 length equals 14 residues. Germline V CDR1 and CDR2: MGHRA, YSYEKL. V shed 4 bases, J shed 8 bases, and the junction held 7 bases outside the gene matches.

This clone was found a few times. V gene TRBV12-3 or TRBV12-4 combines with J gene TRBJ1-1; no definite D call. The CDR3 length is 11 residues. V was cut by 6 bases and J by 11 bases, with 13 bases left in between. CDR3 residues: CASRSYSLAFF. CDR3 DNA sequence: TGTGCCAGCAGATCTTACTCGCTTGCTTTCTTT.

This clone is categorized as medium-sized (0.01 to 0.1%). V and J are TRBV5-1 and TRBJ1-6, with D hard to call. This CDR3 contains 14 residues. The V gene lost 5 bases and the J gene lost 8 bases, with 14 bases spanning the gap. Germline V gene lookup returns CDR1 SGHRS and CDR2 YFSETQ. CDR3 nucleotide sequence: TGCGCCAGCAGTTCAACCTTAGGAGATTCACCCCTCCACTTT. This codes for CASSSTLGDSPLHF.

This chain links TRBV9 with TRBJ2-7; 11 bases line up with TRBD2. J was trimmed by 4 bases and V by 0 bases; bases with no gene match: 9. The germline V gene encodes CDR1 SGDLS and CDR2 YYNGEE. The CDR3 is made up of 17 amino acids. CDR3 bases: TGTGCCAGCAGCGTAGGTGTTAGCGGGAGGGGTGGATACGAGCAGTACTTC. Protein product: CASSVGVSGRGGYEQYF.

This clone was detected ten times or more. This chain connects TRBV10-3 to TRBJ2-1; D unresolved. The ends were cut back, 3 bases at V and 16 bases at J, with 25 bases in the middle. The CDR3 is 15 amino acids. Germline values: CDR1 ENHRY, CDR2 SYGVKD. The CDR3 bases are TGTGCCATCAGTGATAGGATTGATGAGGTTCAAAAATTATTCTTC. This sequence encodes CAISDRIDEVQKLFF.

In its sample, this clone is medium-sized. The chain has TRBV28 and TRBJ1-3; no reliable D call. The CDR3 runs 14 residues. Germline loops: CDR1 MDHEN, CDR2 SYDVKM. V lost 5 bases and J lost 4, with 12 bases in between. For the CDR3, the DNA is TGTGCCAGCAGTCGGCCGGGAACCGGAAACACCATATATTTT. Its translation is CASSRPGTGNTIYF.

The chain couples TRBV20-1 to TRBJ2-1; the match to TRBD2 covers 9 bases. This CDR3 has 17 residues. Germline V gives CDR1 DFQATT, CDR2 SNEGSKA (reference sequence). V shed 0 bases, J shed 4 bases, and the junction held 10 bases outside the gene matches. The CDR3 here is CSARDEDSGGKYNEQFF. For the CDR3, the DNA is TGCAGTGCTAGAGACGAGGATAGCGGGGGAAAATACAATGAGCAGTTCTTC.

At least ten counts were recorded for this clone. The genes are TRBV10-3 and TRBJ2-1; 9 bases are shared with TRBD1. Germline V gene data show CDR1 as ENHRY and CDR2 as SYGVKD. The CDR3 is 18 residues long. V was pared by 2 bases and J by 7 bases, with 15 bases of the junction left unmatched. The CDR3 DNA reads TGTGCCATCAGTGAGGGGTCCTTGGACAGGGGCTATCTTAATGAGCAGTTCTTC. Amino acids: CAISEGSLDRGYLNEQFF.

This clone has at least ten counts. The V gene is TRBV7-9, the J gene TRBJ2-1; a possible D gene is TRBD2 (6 bases). Germline CDR1 reads SEHNR; CDR2 reads FQNEAQ (reference sequence). CDR3 length: 15 residues. V gave up 5 bases and J gave up 6 bases, with 17 bases separating them. The CDR3 bases are TGTGCCAGCAGCCGGCGGGGTAGCGACATCAATGAGCAGTTCTTC. Protein product: CASSRRGSDINEQFF.

The rearrangement joins TRBV20-1 to TRBJ2-3; the match to TRBD2 covers 9 bases. Germline assignment: CDR1 DFQATT and CDR2 SNEGSKA (reference sequence). The length of the CDR3 is 15 residues. V gave up 0 bases and J gave up 4 bases; unmatched junction bases: 5. The CDR3 sequence: CSAREGGRGADTQYF. DNA of the CDR3: TGCAGTGCTAGAGAAGGCGGGAGGGGGGCAGATACGCAGTATTTT.